This T cell receptor beta chain was obtained from a study of CXCR3-negative and CXCR3-positive naive CD8 T cells. cDNA libraries for TRB were generated by 5' RACE incorporating UMI labels. Each CDR3 protein gets one entry in TCRdb, which reprocessed the 5' RACE reads and gives no DNA. The sample yields about 130,000 distinct CDR3 sequences, of which the top ten take up 0.45% to 0.6%. Sequencing was carried out using naive CXCR3- CD8+ T cells from blood. Subset indicated: CD45RO-CCR7+CD27+CD95- naive CD8+ T cells lacking CXCR3 (TNR3-). This receptor was identified in a human donor in good health. Some clones in this sample may be carry-over from other donors' samples.

CDR3 loop: CASSTGTSYYNEQFF. This chain joins TRBV5-8 and TRBJ2-1; TCRdb designates TRBD2, a call that cannot be tested without DNA. This CDR3 is built from 15 residues. Germline-derived CDR1 and CDR2 are SGHTS and YDEGEE.